The sequence of this T cell receptor beta chain was determined in a study of blood T cell repertoires in COVID-19 (dated by TCRdb to about 2020). The study in broad terms: Samples covering the acute and convalescent phases of COVID-19 were provided by collaborators in the United States, Italy and Spain. The samples were drawn from the first 160 participants of the ongoing ImmuneRACE study and from 1,254 subjects provided by 6 global collaborators. The sample metadata nearly always contained a de-identified subject ID, COVID-19 status, age in years and sex. The prospective study material was composed of cDNA or gDNA derived from T cells, B-cell-depleted T cells, or PBMCs. The repertoires were released in a freely available public database intended as a resource for research on the immune response to SARS-CoV-2. Subjects who had been exposed to COVID-19, were actively infected with it, or had recovered from it provided the deeply sampled blood TCRbeta repertoires that made up the dataset. Where available, HLA class I and class II types were taken from metadata supplied by the sample provider and were not determined by assay-based typing. The research as a whole found: The amount of clinical and demographic metadata varied by source and participant and was provided uncurated.

TCRbeta CDR3 regions were amplified from genomic DNA using the immunoSEQ Assay, a bias-controlled multiplex PCR. Regarding the original processing steps: Nucleated cell counts per sample were estimated from amplification of reference gene primers within the assay. To quantify the absolute abundance of each unique TCRbeta CDR3 rearrangement, sequence reads were collapsed and filtered. For each sample, productive Simpson clonality was calculated as the square root of Simpson's diversity index over productive rearrangements. The immuneACCESS repertoire file appears here via TCRdb, limited to in-frame rearrangements. These files lack a portion of the clones; in checked studies, under half of the deficit traces to unresolved V genes, and the cause of the others is not known. V, J and clone size are those of that table, while D and trimming were read from the DNA. The sample table contains about 270,000 clones; only one count was recorded for about 90% of them. About 4% of the sample lies in the top ten.

This clone was found a few times. Its antigen is not yet known. Base qualities are missing; no much larger clone stands one base away. Participants in the prospective study were aged about 18 to 100 years, lived in approximately 26 United States geographic areas, and enrolled through a virtual design. Cohort assignment in the prospective study relied on participant-reported clinical history from a screening survey and a study questionnaire. Each participant in the prospective study had whole blood, serum and a nasopharyngeal or oropharyngeal swab collected by mobile phlebotomists. Participants in the prospective study had the option to provide additional blood draws and questionnaires over an approximately 2-month period. Blood samples from the prospective study were shipped frozen or at room temperature prior to DNA extraction. Looking up the germline V gene yields CDR1 SGDLS and CDR2 YYNGEE. V is shortened by 0 bases, J by 0 bases, and the region joining them spans 11 bases. The CDR3 runs 16 residues from the cysteine to the phenylalanine. Of all the DNA, just the CDR3 is kept, 48 bases in frame from base 1.

The sequence joins TRBV9 to TRBJ2-3, with a tentative D gene TRBD2 over 6 matching bases. The sample was PBMCs or T cells enriched from blood (not recorded which). This TCR derives from a woman aged 25 to 39 with acute COVID-19. For the CDR3, the sequence is CASSVAGGTSTDTQYF. The DNA reads TGTGCCAGCAGCGTAGCCGGGGGAACTAGCACAGATACGCAGTATTTT. Extended through the reference TRBV9 and TRBJ2-3 proteins, this CDR3 yields the full variable domain: DSGVTQTPKHLITATGQRVTLRCSPRSGDLSVYWYQQSLDQGLQFLIQYYNGEERAKGNILERFSAQQFPDLHSELNLSSLELGDSALYFCASSVAGGTSTDTQYFGPGTRLTVL.